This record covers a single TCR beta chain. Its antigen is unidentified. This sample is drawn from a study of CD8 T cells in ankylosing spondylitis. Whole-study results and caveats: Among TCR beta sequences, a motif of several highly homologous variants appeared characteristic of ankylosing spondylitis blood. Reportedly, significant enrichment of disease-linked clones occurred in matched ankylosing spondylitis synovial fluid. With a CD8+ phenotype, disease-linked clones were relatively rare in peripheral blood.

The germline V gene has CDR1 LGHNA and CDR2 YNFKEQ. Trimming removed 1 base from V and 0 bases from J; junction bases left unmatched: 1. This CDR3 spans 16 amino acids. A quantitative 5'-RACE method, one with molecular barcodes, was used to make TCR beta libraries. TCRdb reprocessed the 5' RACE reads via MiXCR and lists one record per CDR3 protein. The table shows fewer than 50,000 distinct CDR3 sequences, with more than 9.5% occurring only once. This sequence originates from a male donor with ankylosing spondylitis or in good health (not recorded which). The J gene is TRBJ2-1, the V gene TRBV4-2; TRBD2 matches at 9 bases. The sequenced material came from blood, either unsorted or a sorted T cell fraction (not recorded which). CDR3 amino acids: CASSQVAGDSYNEQFF. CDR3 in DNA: TGTGCCAGCAGCCAAGTAGCGGGGGACTCCTACAATGAGCAGTTCTTC.